This entry lists 13 T cell receptor beta chains sequenced from one sample in a study of technical replicates of blood from several donors. The data were produced by immunoSEQ multiplex PCR, yet TCRdb's version contains in-frame clones alone and is incomplete. The sample lists roughly 50,000 clones, 93% occurring once. Specimen: PBMCs. These receptor sequences come from a human donor in good health. Some clones in this sample may be carry-over from other donors' samples.

CDR3 DNA sequence: TGCGCCAGCAGCTTGGGGGGCAGCCGCACAGATACGCAGTATTTT. Translating gives CASSLGGSRTDTQYF. The chain carries TRBV5-1 and TRBJ2-3, with D possibly TRBD1 on 5 matching bases. The germline gives CDR1 SGHRS, CDR2 YFSETQ. The CDR3 loop spans 15 amino acids. Trimming removed 0 bases from V and 1 base from J, with 9 bases in between.

The chain combines TRBV10-3 with TRBJ2-2; 7 nucleotides line up with TRBD1. With 10 bases clipped from V and 3 bases from J, the junction kept 14 bases outside the gene matches. Germline V gene lookup returns CDR1 ENHRY and CDR2 SYGVKD. CDR3 length: 16 residues. This chain's CDR3 is CATFPLRDSYTGELFF. The DNA of the CDR3 is TGTGCCACCTTTCCTCTCCGGGACAGCTACACCGGGGAGCTGTTTTTT.

The CDR3 nucleotides read TGCGCCAGCAGCGTTACCGGGACTAGCGGCCAAGAGACCCAGTACTTC. Translation: CASSVTGTSGQETQYF. V and J are TRBV5-1 and TRBJ2-5; TRBD2 agrees at 11 bases. V shed 4 bases, J shed 1 base, and the junction held 6 bases outside the gene matches. This CDR3 spans 16 amino acids. Germline-derived CDR1 and CDR2 are SGHRS and YFSETQ.

The chain uses TRBV19 and TRBJ2-7, with D maybe TRBD1 (5 bases). The CDR3 is 15 amino acids. Trimming took off 1 base at V and 2 bases at J, with 12 bases between the two ends. Germline V lookup: CDR1 LNHDA, CDR2 SQIVND (reference sequence). CDR3 in amino acids: CASSIGLGRTYEQYF. Written as DNA, the CDR3 is TGTGCCAGTAGTATAGGGTTGGGGCGGACCTACGAGCAGTACTTC.

CDR3 DNA: TGTGCCAGCGCCCGTCGGGGGGCGGGCGAGCAGTACTTC. This translates into CASARRGAGEQYF. The chain employs TRBV13 and TRBJ2-7, with D possibly TRBD2 on 7 matching bases. In germline, CDR1 is PRHDT, CDR2 FYEKMQ (reference sequence). The CDR3 sequence is 13 residues long. The germline V and J ends were trimmed by 8 bases and 6 bases, with 17 bases remaining between them.

The chain links TRBV19 to TRBJ1-5; 8 nucleotides align to TRBD1. Trimming at V came to 6 bases and at J to 7 bases, leaving 8 bases not matched to a gene. CDR3 size: 14 residues. Germline CDR1 and CDR2: LNHDA and SQIVND (reference sequence). CDR3 region: CASSPGGAGQPQHF. The CDR3 region has the DNA TGTGCCAGTAGCCCAGGGGGCGCAGGGCAGCCCCAGCATTTT. The full variable domain, with the rest looked up from reference TRBV19 and TRBJ1-5, is DGGITQSPKYLFRKEGQNVTLSCEQNLNHDAMYWYRQDPGQGLRLIYYSQIVNDFQKGDIAEGYSVSREKKESFPLTVTSAQKNPTAFYLCASSPGGAGQPQHFGDGTRLSIL.

This clone was detected only a few times. The rearrangement links TRBV7-9 to TRBJ1-1; D remains ambiguous. The CDR3 runs to 13 residues. Germline CDR1 SEHNR, CDR2 FQNEAQ (reference sequence). V dropped 8 bases and J dropped 4 bases, with 14 bases sitting between them. CDR3 region: CASLGEGFTEAFF. The CDR3 coding sequence is TGTGCCAGCCTGGGTGAGGGATTCACTGAAGCTTTCTTT.

As to this clone: Other DNA sequences in this sample translate to the same CDR3. This chain uses TRBV5-1 with TRBJ2-1; D is perhaps TRBD2 (6 bases). This CDR3 is built from 14 residues. CDR1 and CDR2 from the germline V gene are SGHRS and YFSETQ. The ends were cut back, 2 bases at V and 2 bases at J, with 8 bases in the middle. The CDR3 spells CASSFSGAYNEQFF. As DNA, the CDR3 is TGCGCCAGCAGCTTCTCGGGGGCCTACAATGAGCAGTTCTTC.

V and J are TRBV5-1 and TRBJ2-5; 11 bases line up with TRBD1. Germline CDR1 and CDR2: SGHRS and YFSETQ. The CDR3 spans 16 residues. The V gene end was trimmed by 0 bases and the J gene end by 4 bases; junction bases not matched to a gene: 5. The CDR3 region is CASSLGTGGVGETQYF. CDR3 nucleotide sequence: TGCGCCAGCAGCTTGGGGACAGGGGGCGTGGGAGAGACCCAGTACTTC.

The chain has TRBV19 and TRBJ1-1, with a possible D match to TRBD1 (5 bases). This CDR3 is 13 amino acids long. V shed 5 bases and J shed 5 bases, with 12 bases lying between them. Germline lookup yields CDR1 LNHDA and CDR2 SQIVND (reference sequence). The CDR3 DNA reads as TGTGCCAGTAGTCGGCAGGGATGGACTGAAGCTTTCTTT. Amino acids: CASSRQGWTEAFF.

The CDR3 here is CAWSGLFIETQYF. CDR3 nucleotides: TGTGCCTGGAGCGGACTGTTTATTGAGACCCAGTACTTC. The chain employs TRBV30 and TRBJ2-5, with D perhaps matching TRBD2 (5 bases). V lost 3 bases and J 5 bases, leaving 13 bases between the germline ends. The CDR3 is 13 residues long. Germline values: CDR1 GTSNPN, CDR2 SVGIG (reference sequence).

The V gene is TRBV7-9, the J gene TRBJ2-1, with 16 bases fitting TRBD2. V lost 5 bases, J lost 10 bases, and 8 bases stayed unmatched. The CDR3 spans 16 residues. Germline values: CDR1 SEHNR, CDR2 FQNEAQ (reference sequence). CDR3 protein: CASSQGTSGGAREQFF. CDR3 DNA: TGTGCCAGCAGCCAAGGGACTAGCGGGGGGGCGAGGGAGCAGTTCTTC.

J is TRBJ2-5 and V is TRBV7-9; perhaps TRBD2 as D (5 bases). This CDR3 contains 17 residues. Germline-derived CDR1 and CDR2 are SEHNR and FQNEAQ (reference sequence). V was cut by 5 bases and J by 2 bases, with 21 bases left in between. In nucleotides, the CDR3 is TGTGCCAGCAGCGATAGGAACGGGAACAACTATCAAGAGACCCAGTACTTC. This sequence encodes CASSDRNGNNYQETQYF.